This TCR beta chain comes out of a study of immune evolution from preneoplasia to lung adenocarcinoma. Generated by immunoSEQ multiplex PCR, the TCRdb table keeps only in-frame clones and is missing some. The sample records some 9,900 clones, approximately 80% being singletons. Resections took place in Japan or China from about 2014 to 2018. After pathologic assessment, macro-dissection selected premalignant or tumor cells for extraction. Sequencing was done on a sample of FFPE minimally invasive lung adenocarcinoma tissue. This clonotype originated in a person aged 65 to 79 with lung adenocarcinoma.

The CDR3 spells CASRERDSRTYEQYF. CDR3 coding DNA: TGTGCCAGCAGGGAACGGGACAGCCGAACCTACGAGCAGTACTTC. The rearrangement links TRBV6-4 to TRBJ2-7, with 7 bases matching TRBD1. V was pared by 6 bases and J by 2 bases, with 10 bases of the junction left unmatched. Germline values: CDR1 MRHNA, CDR2 SNTAGT. The CDR3 contains 15 residues.